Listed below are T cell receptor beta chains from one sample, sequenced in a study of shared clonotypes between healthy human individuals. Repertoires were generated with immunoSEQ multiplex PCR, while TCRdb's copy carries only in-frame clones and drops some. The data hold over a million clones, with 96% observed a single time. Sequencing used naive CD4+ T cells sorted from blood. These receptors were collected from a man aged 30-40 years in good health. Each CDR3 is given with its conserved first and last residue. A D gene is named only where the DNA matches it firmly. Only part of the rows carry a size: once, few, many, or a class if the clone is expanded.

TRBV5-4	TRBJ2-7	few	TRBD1	TGTGCCAGCAGCAACGGACAGGGGCGCTACGAGCAGTACTTC	CASSNGQGRYEQYF
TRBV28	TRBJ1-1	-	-	TGTGCCAGTGGGGTGAGGGACACTGAAGCTTTCTTT	CASGVRDTEAFF
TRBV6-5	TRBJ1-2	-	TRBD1	TGTGCCAGCAGTTCCGCCGGGACAGGGATCTATGGCTACACCTTC	CASSSAGTGIYGYTF
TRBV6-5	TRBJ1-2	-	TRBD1	TGTGCCAGCAGTATCGACAGGGGAGGTGGCTACACCTTC	CASSIDRGGGYTF
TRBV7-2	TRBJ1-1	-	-	TGTGCCAGCAGCTCTACAGAGTCGACTGAAGCTTTCTTT	CASSSTESTEAFF
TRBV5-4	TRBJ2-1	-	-	TGTGCCAGCAGCTTGGGACCCAACAAACCTTACAATGAGCAGTTCTTC	CASSLGPNKPYNEQFF
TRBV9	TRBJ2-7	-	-	TGTGCCAGCAGCGTAGGGGGAGAAACCTACGAGCAGTACTTC	CASSVGGETYEQYF
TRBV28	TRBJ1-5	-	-	TGTGCCAGCAGCCCCGCTTGGGGTCAGCCCCAGCATTTT	CASSPAWGQPQHF
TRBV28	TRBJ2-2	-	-	TGTGCCAGCAGTCCCCCAACCGGGGAGCTGTTTTTT	CASSPPTGELFF
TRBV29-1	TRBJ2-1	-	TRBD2	TGCAGCGTGCCCGGGACTAGCGGGTACTACAATGAGCAGTTCTTC	CSVPGTSGYYNEQFF
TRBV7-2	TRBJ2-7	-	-	TGTGCCAGCAGCTCAAGGAGAGTTTACGAGCAGTACTTC	CASSSRRVYEQYF
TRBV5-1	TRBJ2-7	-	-	TGCGCCAGCAGCCCGGAACCGACCGGGTCCCACGAGCAGTACTTC	CASSPEPTGSHEQYF
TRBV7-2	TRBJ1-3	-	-	TGTGCCAGCAGCTATCAGACCCCCGGGGCCATATATTTT	CASSYQTPGAIYF
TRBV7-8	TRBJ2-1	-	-	TGTGCCAGCACTAACAGTTGGAAGGTTTTTTCCTACAATGAGCAGTTCTTC	CASTNSWKVFSYNEQFF
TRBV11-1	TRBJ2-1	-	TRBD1	TGTGCCAGCAGCTTGGGACAGGGGTTTGGCTCCTACAATGAGCAGTTCTTC	CASSLGQGFGSYNEQFF
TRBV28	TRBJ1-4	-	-	TGTGCCAGCAGGGAGGGGAGGGTAGGTGAAAAACTGTTTTTT	CASREGRVGEKLFF
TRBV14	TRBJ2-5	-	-	TGTGCCAGCAGCCAAGGTCCTCTTTCCCCTCATCTTTACGGGGAGACCCAGTACTTC	CASSQGPLSPHLYGETQYF
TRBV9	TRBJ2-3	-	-	TGTGCCAGCAGCCGTTTGGTGGGGCAGGGGCTTGTCCGGGATACGCAGTATTTT	CASSRLVGQGLVRDTQYF
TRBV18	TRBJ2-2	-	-	TGTGCCAGCTCACCATCGACGAACACCGGGGAGCTGTTTTTT	CASSPSTNTGELFF
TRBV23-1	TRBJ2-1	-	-	TGCGCCAGCAGTTCTCGGCGGGATAGTGAGCAGTTCTTC	CASSSRRDSEQFF
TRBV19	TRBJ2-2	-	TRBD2	TGTGCCAGTAGCCCCTGGTCATTGGCGGGAGTCACCGGGGAGCTGTTTTTT	CASSPWSLAGVTGELFF
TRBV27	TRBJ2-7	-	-	TGTGCCAGCAGTTTGGGCGACGAGCAGTACTTC	CASSLGDEQYF
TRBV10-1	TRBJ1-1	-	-	TGCGCCAGCAGACAAACAGTGAACACTGAAGCTTTCTTT	CASRQTVNTEAFF
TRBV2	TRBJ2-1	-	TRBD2	TGTGCCAGCCCGGCCCCGTCTAGCGGGAGGACCCGCTACAATGAGCAGTTCTTC	CASPAPSSGRTRYNEQFF
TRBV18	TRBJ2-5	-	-	TGTGCCAGCTCAACGGGACCGGGGGAGACCCAGTACTTC	CASSTGPGETQYF
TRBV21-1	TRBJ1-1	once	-	TGTGCCAGCACCACGGAGAGACAGGGAAGGACTGAAGCTTTCTTT	CASTTERQGRTEAFF
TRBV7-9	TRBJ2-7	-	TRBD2	TGTGCCAGCAGCTTAGCAGGACTAGCGGAACCCTACGAGCAGTACTTC	CASSLAGLAEPYEQYF
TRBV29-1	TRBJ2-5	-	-	TGCAGCGTTGGGACGGGAGCGGAGACCCAGTACTTC	CSVGTGAETQYF
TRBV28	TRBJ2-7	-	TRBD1	TGTGCCAGCATAGACAGGGGAAGCTACGAGCAGTACTTC	CASIDRGSYEQYF
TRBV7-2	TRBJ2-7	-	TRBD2	TGTGCCAGCAGCTTAGTAGGGACTAGCCGGGAGCAGTACTTC	CASSLVGTSREQYF
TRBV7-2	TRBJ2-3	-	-	TGTGCCAGCAGCTTAGCCGGGGCCACAGATACGCAGTATTTT	CASSLAGATDTQYF
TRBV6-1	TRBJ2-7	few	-	TGTGCCACCCGACGGGACACCACAGCCTACGAGCAGTACTTC	CATRRDTTAYEQYF
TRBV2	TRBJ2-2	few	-	TGTGCCAGCAGTGAAGCGCGCGGCGGGGAGCTGTTTTTT	CASSEARGGELFF
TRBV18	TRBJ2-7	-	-	TGTGCCAGCTCACCTCGCGTCGGGCAGGGCGTTGGCGAGCAGTACTTC	CASSPRVGQGVGEQYF
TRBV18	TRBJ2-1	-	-	TGTGCCAGCTCACAAACGGATGAGCAGTTCTTC	CASSQTDEQFF
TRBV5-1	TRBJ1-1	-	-	TGCGCCAGCAGCCCCGACGTTGCTGGCGGCACTGAAGCTTTCTTT	CASSPDVAGGTEAFF